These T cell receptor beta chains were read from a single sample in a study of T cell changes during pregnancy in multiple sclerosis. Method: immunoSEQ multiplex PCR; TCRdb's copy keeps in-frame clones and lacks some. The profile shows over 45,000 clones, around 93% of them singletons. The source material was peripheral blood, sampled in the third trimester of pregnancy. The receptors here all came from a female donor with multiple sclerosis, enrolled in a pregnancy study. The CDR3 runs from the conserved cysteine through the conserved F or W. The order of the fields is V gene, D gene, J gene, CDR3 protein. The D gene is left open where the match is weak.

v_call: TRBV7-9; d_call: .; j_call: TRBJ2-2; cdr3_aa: CASSFFGGSGTGELFF
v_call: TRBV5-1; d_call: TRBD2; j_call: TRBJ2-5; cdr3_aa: CASGGDYFSETQYF
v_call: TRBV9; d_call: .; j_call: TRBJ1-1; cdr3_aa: CASSRGQLDTEAFF
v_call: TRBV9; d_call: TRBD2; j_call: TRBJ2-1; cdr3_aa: CASSMAGGVLYNEQFF
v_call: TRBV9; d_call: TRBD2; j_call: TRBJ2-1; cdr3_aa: CASSYRSGSSYNEQFF
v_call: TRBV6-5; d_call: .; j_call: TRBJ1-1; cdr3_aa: CASSFSRSLTEAFF
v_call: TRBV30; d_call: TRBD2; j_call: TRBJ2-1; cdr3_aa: CAWSVQASGYNEQFF
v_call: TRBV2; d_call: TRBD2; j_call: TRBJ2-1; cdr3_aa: CAGERETRNEQFF
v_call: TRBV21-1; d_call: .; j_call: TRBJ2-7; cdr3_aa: CASSKSVSYEQYF
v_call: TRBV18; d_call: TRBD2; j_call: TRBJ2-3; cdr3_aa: CASSQTGLAGGPADTQYF
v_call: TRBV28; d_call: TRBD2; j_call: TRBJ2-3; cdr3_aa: CASRPGLAGGRTDTQYF
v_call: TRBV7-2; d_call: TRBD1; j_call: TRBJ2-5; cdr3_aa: CASSPNRGKETQYF
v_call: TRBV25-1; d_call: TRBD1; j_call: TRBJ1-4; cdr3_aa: CASSTHAEGAVNEKLFF
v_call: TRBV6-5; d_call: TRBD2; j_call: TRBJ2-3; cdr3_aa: CASSYGTSGGRDTQYF